A single TCR beta chain is shown here with its context. This sample stems from a study of blood T cell repertoires in COVID-19. Authors' data handling: It was from reference gene primer amplification that nucleated cell counts were estimated. Only in-frame clones appear in the TCRdb table, and some are missing; sequencing was by immunoSEQ multiplex PCR. V, J and clone size are taken as reported in that table, and D and trimming were inferred from the DNA itself. The profile covers 45,000 to 50,000 clones, with about 83% appearing a single time and under 8.5% taken by the ten largest. CDR1 is SEHNR, CDR2 FQNEAQ, per germline (reference sequence). V was pared by 5 bases and J by 9 bases, with 10 bases of the junction left unmatched. The CDR3 has 14 residues.

The V gene is TRBV7-9, the J gene TRBJ2-1; 7 nucleotides align to TRBD1. Sequencing input: peripheral blood. This TCR came from a man of 80 years or more in a cohort sampled during active COVID-19. The CDR3, as DNA: TGTGCCAGCAGCCCAAATCTCCGACAGGGTGAGCAGTTCTTC. Protein: CASSPNLRQGEQFF.